Listed here is a single TCR beta chain. In germline, CDR1 is LGHDT, CDR2 YNNKEL (reference sequence). V shed 4 bases, J shed 3 bases, and the junction held 9 bases outside the gene matches. The CDR3 covers 18 residues. Which cohort a participant joined came from the clinical history participants gave. The data stem from a study of blood T cell repertoires in COVID-19. The overall study: T cells, B-cell-depleted T cells, or PBMCs supplied cDNA or gDNA.

TCRdb's table, derived via immunoSEQ multiplex PCR, lists solely in-frame clones and lacks some. There are 320,000 or so clones in the sample; under 90% occur only once, and 4.5% to 5.5% lies in the top ten. This chain uses TRBV3-1 (or the pseudogene TRBV3-2) with TRBJ2-3; TRBD2 matches 14 bases. Sequences were obtained from PBMCs or T cells enriched from blood (not recorded which). The TCR comes from a man in his sixties who had recovered from COVID-19. CDR3 loop: CASSPMGLAGVGTDTQYF. The CDR3 region has the DNA TGTGCCAGCAGCCCAATGGGACTAGCGGGAGTAGGTACAGATACGCAGTATTTT.